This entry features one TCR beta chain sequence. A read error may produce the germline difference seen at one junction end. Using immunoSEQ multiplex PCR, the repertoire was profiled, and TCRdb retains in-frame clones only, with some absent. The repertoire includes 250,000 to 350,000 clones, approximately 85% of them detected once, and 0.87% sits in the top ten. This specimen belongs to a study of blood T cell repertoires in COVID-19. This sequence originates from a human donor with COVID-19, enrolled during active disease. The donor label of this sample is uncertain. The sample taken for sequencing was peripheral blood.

The CDR3 spells CASSASGRDNNVDF. Here the CDR3 DNA reads TGTGCCAGCAGTGCATCGGGCAGGGACAACAACGTAGACTTC. The chain is built from TRBV2 and TRBJ2-7, with a weak D call TRBD1 (6 bases). Germline V CDR1 and CDR2: SNHLY, FYNNEI. There are 14 residues in the CDR3.